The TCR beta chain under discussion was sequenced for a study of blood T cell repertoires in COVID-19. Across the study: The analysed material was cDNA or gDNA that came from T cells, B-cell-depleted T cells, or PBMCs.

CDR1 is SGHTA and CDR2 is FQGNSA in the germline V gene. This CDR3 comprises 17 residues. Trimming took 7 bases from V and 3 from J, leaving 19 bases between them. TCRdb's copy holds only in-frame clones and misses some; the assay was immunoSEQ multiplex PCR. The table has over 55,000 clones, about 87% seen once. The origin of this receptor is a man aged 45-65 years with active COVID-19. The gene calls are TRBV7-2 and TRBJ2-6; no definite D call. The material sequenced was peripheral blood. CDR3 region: CASNAMGKASGANVLTF. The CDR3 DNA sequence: TGTGCCAGCAACGCAATGGGCAAGGCGAGTGGGGCCAACGTCCTGACTTTC. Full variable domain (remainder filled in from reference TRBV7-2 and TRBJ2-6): GAGVSQSPSNKVTEKGKDVELRCDPISGHTALYWYRQSLGQGLEFLIYFQGNSAPDKSGLPSDRFSAERTGGSVSTLTIQRTQQEDSAVYLCASNAMGKASGANVLTFGAGSRLTVL.